These 26 T cell receptor beta chains were all obtained from the same sample, sequenced in a study of blood T cell repertoires in COVID-19. Repertoires were generated with immunoSEQ multiplex PCR, while TCRdb's copy carries only in-frame clones and drops some. This table has about 160,000 clones, around 80% appearing once. Sequencing was done on a sample of peripheral blood. The receptors come from a woman aged 55-75 years with acute or convalescent COVID-19.

The rearrangement uses TRBV29-1 and TRBJ1-3; D not certain. The CDR3 has 15 residues. CDR1 and CDR2 (germline): SQVTM, ANQGSEA. The germline V and J ends were trimmed by 6 bases and 0 bases, with 15 bases remaining between them. CDR3 nucleotide sequence: TGCAGCGTCGGTACCACAGTGAACTCTGGAAACACCATATATTTT. Its protein product is CSVGTTVNSGNTIYF.

Only one count was recorded for this clone. V and J are TRBV2 and TRBJ1-5, with no clear D. Looked up from germline, CDR1 is SNHLY and CDR2 is FYNNEI. This CDR3 has 13 residues. The germline V and J ends were trimmed by 8 bases and 7 bases, with 15 bases remaining between them. CDR3 DNA sequence: TGTGCCAGCCGTACTCAGGATGTACAGCCCCAGCATTTT. It is translated as CASRTQDVQPQHF.

V usage is TRBV4-2 and J usage is TRBJ2-7; 10 bases match TRBD1. Germline V gives CDR1 LGHNA, CDR2 YNFKEQ. This CDR3 is built from 15 residues. Germline trimming cut 0 bases from V and 6 bases from J; bases unmatched to any gene: 5. Here the CDR3 reads CASSQDWGTGAEQYF. CDR3 nucleotides: TGTGCCAGCAGCCAAGATTGGGGGACAGGGGCCGAGCAGTACTTC.

The chain is built from TRBV24-1 and TRBJ2-2, with a tentative D call TRBD2 (5 bases). Germline-derived CDR1 and CDR2 are KGHDR and SFDVKD. The V gene lost 4 bases and the J gene lost 4 bases, with 12 bases spanning the gap. The CDR3 spans 15 residues. CDR3: CATSDPGLGTGELFF. The DNA for the CDR3 is TGTGCCACCAGTGACCCCGGACTTGGCACCGGGGAGCTGTTTTTT.

The chain uses TRBV30 and TRBJ2-5, with 10 bases lining up with TRBD2. Looked up from germline, CDR1 is GTSNPN and CDR2 is SVGIG (reference sequence). J was trimmed by 2 bases and V by 3 bases; bases with no gene match: 6. The CDR3 covers 15 residues. CDR3 in amino acids: CAWSIAGGPQETQYF. CDR3 DNA sequence: TGTGCCTGGAGCATAGCGGGGGGACCACAAGAGACCCAGTACTTC.

Only one count was recorded for this clone. J is TRBJ1-2 and V is TRBV23-1; TRBD1 aligns across 8 bases. TRBV23-1 is an ORF for which the function is uncertain. The CDR3 contains 17 residues. Germline trimming cut 0 bases from V and 3 bases from J; bases unmatched to any gene: 9. The CDR3 loop is CASSQSMSQGAYYGYTF. The DNA of the CDR3 is TGCGCCAGCAGTCAATCGATGTCGCAGGGGGCCTACTATGGCTACACCTTC.

The J gene is TRBJ1-1, the V gene TRBV10-3, with 11 bases identical to TRBD1. The CDR3 loop spans 13 amino acids. V gave up 8 bases and J gave up 1 base; unmatched junction bases: 0. The germline V gene has CDR1 ENHRY and CDR2 SYGVKD. The CDR3 here is CAIGQGANTEAFF. In DNA form, the CDR3 reads TGTGCCATCGGACAGGGGGCGAACACTGAAGCTTTCTTT.

The chain employs TRBV4-2 and TRBJ1-3, with D possibly TRBD1 on 6 matching bases. Germline CDR1 LGHNA, CDR2 YNFKEQ. Deletions cut 5 bases from V and 0 bases from J, with 17 bases between. The CDR3 loop spans 17 amino acids. The CDR3 loop is CASSDIGRGSSGNTIYF. CDR3 coding DNA: TGTGCCAGCAGCGATATAGGAAGGGGGAGCTCTGGAAACACCATATATTTT.

Concerning this clone itself: At the DNA level, this CDR3 is encoded by other sequences in the same sample as well. This chain connects TRBV30 to TRBJ1-2, with D perhaps TRBD1 (5 bases). Trimming took 7 bases from V and 5 from J, leaving 17 bases between them. The CDR3 has 13 residues. Germline V lookup: CDR1 GTSNPN, CDR2 SVGIG (reference sequence). The DNA of the CDR3 is TGTGCCTACACCTCAGGGAGCGGGTATGGCTACACCTTC. Residues: CAYTSGSGYGYTF.

This rearrangement joins TRBV5-1 to TRBJ1-2; possible D gene TRBD1, 5 bases. The germline V gene has CDR1 SGHRS and CDR2 YFSETQ. This CDR3 has 14 amino acids. V was clipped by 2 bases and J by 8 bases, with 16 bases between them. CDR3 in DNA: TGCGCCAGCAGCTTAGGACAAGCAACGCAGGGCTACACCTTC. Its translation is CASSLGQATQGYTF.

V gene TRBV27 combines with J gene TRBJ1-2; D ambiguous. Trimming removed 4 bases at V and 8 bases at J, with 14 bases between. Germline V gives CDR1 MNHEY, CDR2 SMNVEV (reference sequence). The length of the CDR3 is 13 residues. CDR3 in amino acids: CASSSEPTGGYTF. Here the CDR3 DNA reads TGTGCCAGCAGTTCCGAGCCGACTGGGGGCTACACCTTC.

V is TRBV14 and J is TRBJ1-2; D possibly corresponds to TRBD1 (6 bases). The CDR3 consists of 13 residues. V lost 3 bases and J 6 bases, leaving 11 bases between the germline ends. CDR1 and CDR2 (germline): SGHDN, FVKESK. This CDR3 is CASSHWGPNGYTF. Written as DNA, the CDR3 is TGTGCCAGCAGCCATTGGGGGCCTAATGGCTACACCTTC.

The chain joins TRBV29-1 to TRBJ2-7; 15 bases are shared with TRBD2. Germline-derived CDR1 and CDR2 are SQVTM and ANQGSEA. J gave up 3 bases and V 1 base, and 13 bases lay outside the gene matches. This CDR3 comprises 19 residues. In DNA, the CDR3 is TGCAGCGTTGAAGTGCCCACCGGGACTAGCGGGGGGAACTTCTACGAGCAGTACTTC. It yields the protein CSVEVPTGTSGGNFYEQYF.

This rearrangement joins TRBV4-3 to TRBJ2-7, with TRBD1 matching over 8 bases. Germline V gene sequence: CDR1 LGHNA, CDR2 YSLEER. The CDR3 sequence is 16 residues long. J lost 5 bases, V lost 1 base, and 10 bases had no gene match. The CDR3 loop reads CASSQAGTGRRNEQYF. The CDR3 DNA reads TGCGCCAGCAGCCAAGCGGGGACAGGTCGCCGGAACGAGCAGTACTTC.

The chain recombines TRBV29-1 with TRBJ1-5; 11 bases agree with TRBD1. V lost 5 bases, J lost 4 bases, and 4 bases stayed unmatched. CDR1 and CDR2 (germline): SQVTM, ANQGSEA. There are 14 residues in the CDR3. The CDR3 DNA sequence: TGCAGCGTTTCGGACAGGGGGCGGAATCAGCCCCAGCATTTT. Translated, it gives CSVSDRGRNQPQHF. The variable domain in full, with the rest retrieved from reference TRBV29-1 and TRBJ1-5, is SAVISQKPSRDICQRGTSLTIQCQVDSQVTMMFWYRQQPGQSLTLIATANQGSEATYESGFVIDKFPISRPNLTFSTLTVSNMSPEDSSIYLCSVSDRGRNQPQHFGDGTRLSIL.

This chain connects TRBV12-3 or TRBV12-4 to TRBJ1-2, with D hard to call. V lost 5 bases to trimming and J lost 5 bases, with 12 bases between them. The CDR3 totals 13 residues. The CDR3 DNA reads TGTGCCAGCAGTCGATCGGCGGTATATGGCTACACCTTC. Translated: CASSRSAVYGYTF.

The chain employs TRBV18 and TRBJ2-4; 7 bases map to TRBD1. V was pared by 0 bases and J by 10 bases, with 6 bases of the junction left unmatched. The CDR3 is 14 amino acids. The V gene's germline CDR1 is KGHSH and CDR2 LQKENI. CDR3 loop: CASSPPGDSRIQYF. CDR3 DNA sequence: TGTGCCAGCTCACCACCGGGGGACAGTCGAATTCAGTACTTC.

The chain joins TRBV7-2 to TRBJ2-1; 9 nucleotides agree with TRBD2. Looked up from germline, CDR1 is SGHTA and CDR2 is FQGNSA. V lost 2 bases, J lost 7 bases, and 9 bases stayed unmatched. CDR3 length: 16 amino acids. CDR3 DNA: TGTGCCAGCAGCTTAAGGGCTAGCGGGGCCAGAAATGAGCAGTTCTTC. Translating gives CASSLRASGARNEQFF.

This chain uses TRBV10-2 with TRBJ1-2; D not resolved. V was shortened by 10 bases and J by 5 bases, with 14 bases between the two germline ends. CDR3 size: 12 residues. Germline V gene lookup returns CDR1 WSHSY and CDR2 SAAADI. CDR3: CATQRDDYGYTF. The CDR3 coding sequence is TGCGCCACCCAGAGGGATGATTATGGCTACACCTTC.

The V gene is TRBV5-1, the J gene TRBJ2-1, with D hard to call. V lost 7 bases, J lost 1 base, and 15 bases lay in between. CDR1 SGHRS and CDR2 YFSETQ come from the germline V gene. The CDR3 loop spans 15 amino acids. CDR3 DNA sequence: TGCGCCAGCTTCGTCAACGGCGGTTCCTACAATGAGCAGTTCTTC. This codes for CASFVNGGSYNEQFF.

The genes are TRBV24-1 and TRBJ2-3; 8 bases align to TRBD1. Trimming took 9 bases from V and 5 from J; bases not matched to a gene: 15. Germline V CDR1 and CDR2: KGHDR, SFDVKD. This CDR3 contains 16 residues. This chain's CDR3 is CATSGRPETGVDTQYF. In nucleotides, the CDR3 is TGTGCCACCTCAGGACGGCCCGAGACAGGGGTAGATACGCAGTATTTT.

This chain uses TRBV6-2 or TRBV6-3 with TRBJ2-3; 9 nucleotides match TRBD2. V shed 5 bases and J 4 bases; nucleotides not matched to a gene: 10. This CDR3 has 16 residues. Looked up from germline, CDR1 is MNHEY and CDR2 is SVGEGT. CDR3 sequence (DNA): TGTGCCAGCAGTCCCTACGGCGGGGGGGCCGCAGATACGCAGTATTTT. It translates to CASSPYGGGAADTQYF.

The rearrangement uses TRBV7-2 and TRBJ1-2; D gene ambiguous. The CDR3 consists of 15 residues. The V and J ends lost 1 base and 8 bases respectively, with 17 bases between them. Germline CDR1 SGHTA, CDR2 FQGNSA. The CDR3 is CASSLGAPRGSGYTF. As DNA, the CDR3 is TGTGCCAGCAGCTTAGGAGCGCCTCGGGGTTCGGGCTACACCTTC.

V gene TRBV11-3 combines with J gene TRBJ1-3, with D possibly TRBD1 on 6 matching bases. The CDR3 is 15 residues long. The V and J ends lost 4 bases and 2 bases respectively, with 12 bases between them. Per germline, CDR1 SGHNT and CDR2 YENEEA. The CDR3 here is CASSSDSKAGNTIYF. CDR3 sequence (DNA): TGTGCCAGCAGCTCGGACAGTAAAGCTGGAAACACCATATATTTT.

The chain recombines TRBV7-8 with TRBJ1-5, with 11 bases aligning to TRBD1. The V and J ends lost 1 base and 6 bases, in that order; junction bases with no gene match: 5. The CDR3 runs 16 residues. CDR1 and CDR2 (germline): SGHVS, FQNEAQ. This chain's CDR3 is CASSLVGTGGSQPQHF. CDR3 DNA: TGTGCCAGCAGCTTAGTTGGGACAGGGGGAAGTCAGCCCCAGCATTTT.

This clone has only a few counts. The J gene is TRBJ1-2, the V gene TRBV27, with 10 bases matching TRBD1. Germline CDR1 and CDR2: MNHEY and SMNVEV (reference sequence). CDR3 length: 15 amino acids. The J segment lost 6 bases and the V segment lost 2 bases, leaving 6 bases of the junction unmatched. The CDR3 DNA follows: TGTGCCAGCAGTTTAAGACAGGGGGCGCATAATGGCTACACCTTC. This encodes CASSLRQGAHNGYTF.